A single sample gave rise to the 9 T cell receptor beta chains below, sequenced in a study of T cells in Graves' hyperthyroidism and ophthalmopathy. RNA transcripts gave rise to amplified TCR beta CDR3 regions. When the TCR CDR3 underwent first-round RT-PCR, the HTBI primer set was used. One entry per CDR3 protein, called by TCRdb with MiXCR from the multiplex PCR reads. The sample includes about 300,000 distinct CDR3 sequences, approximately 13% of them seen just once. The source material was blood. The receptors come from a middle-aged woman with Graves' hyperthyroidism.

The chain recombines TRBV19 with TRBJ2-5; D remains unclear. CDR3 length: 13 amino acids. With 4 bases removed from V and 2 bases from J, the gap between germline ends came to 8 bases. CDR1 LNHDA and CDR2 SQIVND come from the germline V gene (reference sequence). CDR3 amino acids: CASSKVGQETQYF. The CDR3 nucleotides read TGTGCCAGTAGTAAGGTGGGTCAAGAGACCCAGTACTTC.

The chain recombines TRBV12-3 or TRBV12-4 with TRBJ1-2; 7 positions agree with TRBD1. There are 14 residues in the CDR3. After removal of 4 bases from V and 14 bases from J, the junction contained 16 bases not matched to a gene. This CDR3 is CASSYSGTAPKYTF. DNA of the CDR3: TGTGCCAGCAGTTACTCCGGGACAGCCCCTAAATATACCTTC.

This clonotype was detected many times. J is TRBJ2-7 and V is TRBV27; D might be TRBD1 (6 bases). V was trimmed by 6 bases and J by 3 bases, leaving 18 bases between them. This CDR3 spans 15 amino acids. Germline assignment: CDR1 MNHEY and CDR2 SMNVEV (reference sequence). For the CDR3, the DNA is TGTGCCAGCAGGACTATGGAGTTACAGGGCTACGAGCAGTACTTC. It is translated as CASRTMELQGYEQYF.

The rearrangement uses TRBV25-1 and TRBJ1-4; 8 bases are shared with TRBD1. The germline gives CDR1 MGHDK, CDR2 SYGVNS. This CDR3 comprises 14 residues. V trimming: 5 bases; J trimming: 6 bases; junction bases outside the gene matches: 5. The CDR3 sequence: CASSWTGNHEKLFF. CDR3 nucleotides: TGTGCCAGCAGTTGGACAGGGAATCATGAAAAACTGTTTTTT.

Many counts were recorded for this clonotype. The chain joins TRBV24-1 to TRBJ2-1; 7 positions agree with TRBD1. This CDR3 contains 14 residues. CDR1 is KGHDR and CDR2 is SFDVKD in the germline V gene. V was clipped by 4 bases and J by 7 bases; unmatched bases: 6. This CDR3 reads CATSDPGQANEQFF. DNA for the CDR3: TGTGCCACCAGTGACCCTGGACAGGCGAATGAGCAGTTCTTC.

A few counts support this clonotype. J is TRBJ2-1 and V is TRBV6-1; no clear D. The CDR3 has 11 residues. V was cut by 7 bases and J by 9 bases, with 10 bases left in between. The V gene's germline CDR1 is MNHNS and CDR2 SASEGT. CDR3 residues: CASTRWGEQFF. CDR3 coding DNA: TGTGCCAGCACCCGCTGGGGTGAGCAGTTCTTC.

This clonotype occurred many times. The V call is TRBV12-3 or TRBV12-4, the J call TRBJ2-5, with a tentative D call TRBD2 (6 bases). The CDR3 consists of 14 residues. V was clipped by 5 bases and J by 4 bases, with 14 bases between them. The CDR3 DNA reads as TGTGCCAGCAGTAGCGGAGGCGGGACAGAGACCCAGTACTTC. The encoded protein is CASSSGGGTETQYF.

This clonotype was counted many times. The CDR3 here is CATSTPGRDTQYF. In DNA form, the CDR3 reads TGTGCCACCAGCACTCCTGGCAGGGATACGCAGTATTTT. The rearrangement joins TRBV15 to TRBJ2-3; D is undetermined. Germline V gene lookup returns CDR1 LNHNV and CDR2 YYDKDF (reference sequence). V was trimmed by 4 bases and J by 6 bases, leaving 11 bases between them. The CDR3 extends over 13 amino acids.

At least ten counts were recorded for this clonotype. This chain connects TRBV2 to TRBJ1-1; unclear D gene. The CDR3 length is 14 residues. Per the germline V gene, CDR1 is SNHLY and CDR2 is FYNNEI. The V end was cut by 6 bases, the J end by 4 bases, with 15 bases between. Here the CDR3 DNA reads TGTGCCAGCAGGGCGGGGTCGAGTGGCACTGAAGCTTTCTTT. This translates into CASRAGSSGTEAFF.